What follows describes a single T cell receptor beta chain. The data were taken from a study of blood T cell repertoires in COVID-19. Study as a whole: COVID-19 samples, acute and convalescent, were from the United States, Italy and Spain. T cells, B-cell-depleted T cells, or PBMCs provided the cDNA or gDNA that served as material.

This CDR3 region has 13 residues. Germline CDR1 is PRHDT and CDR2 is FYEKMQ (reference sequence). V gave up 5 bases and J gave up 6 bases, with 14 bases separating them. Authors' data handling: Scientists estimated how many nucleated cells there were by amplifying reference gene primers. The data were produced by immunoSEQ multiplex PCR, yet TCRdb's version contains in-frame clones alone and is incomplete. The V and J calls and clone size were taken over from that table, and D and trimming were inferred from the DNA. The table includes 200,000 to 300,000 clones, approximately 85% detected once. This receptor was identified in a human donor in a cohort sampled during active COVID-19. Sequenced input: peripheral blood. This rearrangement joins TRBV13 to TRBJ2-7; D might be TRBD1 (8 bases). CDR3 loop: CASSRTGRVEQYF. CDR3 in DNA: TGTGCCAGCAGCCGGACAGGGAGGGTCGAGCAGTACTTC.